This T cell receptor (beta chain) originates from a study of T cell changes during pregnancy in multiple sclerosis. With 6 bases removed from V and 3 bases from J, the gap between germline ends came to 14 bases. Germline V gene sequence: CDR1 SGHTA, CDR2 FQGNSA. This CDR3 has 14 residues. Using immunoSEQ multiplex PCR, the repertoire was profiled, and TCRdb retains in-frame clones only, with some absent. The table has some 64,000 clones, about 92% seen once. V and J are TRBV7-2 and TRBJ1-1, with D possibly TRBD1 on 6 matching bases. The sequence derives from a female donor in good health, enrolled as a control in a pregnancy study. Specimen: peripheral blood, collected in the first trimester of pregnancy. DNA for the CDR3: TGTGCCAGCAGTCTCATCACAGGGTACACTGAAGCTTTCTTT. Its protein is CASSLITGYTEAFF. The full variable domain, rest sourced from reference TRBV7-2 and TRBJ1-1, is GAGVSQSPSNKVTEKGKDVELRCDPISGHTALYWYRQSLGQGLEFLIYFQGNSAPDKSGLPSDRFSAERTGGSVSTLTIQRTQQEDSAVYLCASSLITGYTEAFFGQGTRLTVV.